The 12 T cell receptor beta chains below come from one sample, sequenced in a study of T cell responses to AZD1222 COVID-19 vaccine listed by TCRdb under 2021. The library was prepared using the immunoSEQ multiplex PCR assay. Entries here come from immuneACCESS through TCRdb and include only in-frame sequences with V and J called. Some clones fail to appear in such tables; in the studies checked, an unresolved V gene covers under half of the shortfall, and the cause of the remainder is unknown. This sample holds approximately 160,000 clones; about 87% were observed only once. The ten top clones hold around 2% of the sample. The time point label of this sample denotes: baseline before first vaccination. Sequenced here: peripheral blood, sampled on day 0 of AZD1222 vaccination. The receptors shown here come from an adult in good health.

This clone was detected once. This chain joins TRBV6-5 and TRBJ1-4; D is unresolved. The CDR3 covers 15 residues. The germline gives CDR1 MNHEY, CDR2 SVGAGI. V was pared by 6 bases and J by 5 bases, with 16 bases between. The CDR3 reads CASSPGLNFNEKLFF. Written as DNA, the CDR3 is TGTGCCAGCAGCCCCGGTTTGAATTTCAATGAAAAACTGTTTTTT.

The V and J genes are TRBV7-2 and TRBJ1-4; the D gene is possibly TRBD1 (5 bases). Germline lookup yields CDR1 SGHTA and CDR2 FQGNSA. V lost 6 bases to trimming and J lost 8 bases, with 16 bases between them. This CDR3 comprises 14 residues. CDR3 DNA sequence: TGTGCCAGCAGTACCGACAGAGCAGTAGAAAAACTGTTTTTT. Encoded protein: CASSTDRAVEKLFF.

The J gene is TRBJ1-3, the V gene TRBV12-5; D is perhaps TRBD1 (5 bases). V shed 0 bases and J shed 1 base, with 16 bases lying between them. Germline values: CDR1 LGHNT, CDR2 FRNRAP. This CDR3 has 18 amino acids. The CDR3 DNA is TGTGCTAGTGGTTTGGTAGAGGAGACAGTTCGATCTGGAAACACCATATATTTT. As protein: CASGLVEETVRSGNTIYF.

This clone was counted between two and nine times. The chain recombines TRBV19 with TRBJ2-4; D tentatively reads TRBD1 or TRBD2 (6 bases each). Trimming took off 3 bases at V and 3 bases at J, with 15 bases between the two ends. Looked up from germline, CDR1 is LNHDA and CDR2 is SQIVND (reference sequence). CDR3 size: 16 residues. The CDR3 DNA reads TGTGCCAGTAGTATCGTCGGGGGCTACGGCAAAAACATTCAGTACTTC. It is translated as CASSIVGGYGKNIQYF.

This rearrangement joins TRBV6-5 to TRBJ2-7, with 9 bases lining up with TRBD1. In germline, CDR1 is MNHEY, CDR2 SVGAGI. Trimming cost V 6 bases and J 4 bases; bases outside gene matches: 7. The CDR3 loop spans 14 amino acids. The CDR3 reads CASSAGTGSYEQYF. For the CDR3, the DNA is TGTGCCAGCAGCGCCGGGACAGGGAGTTACGAGCAGTACTTC.

The V call is TRBV29-1, the J call TRBJ2-3; D not resolved. CDR1 is SQVTM and CDR2 is ANQGSEA in the germline V gene. V was clipped by 6 bases and J by 6 bases, with 10 bases between them. The CDR3 is made up of 11 amino acids. This CDR3 is CSVSWMDTQYF. CDR3 bases: TGCAGCGTCAGTTGGATGGATACGCAGTATTTT.

V gene TRBV19 combines with J gene TRBJ1-3; TRBD1 agrees at 7 bases. CDR3 length equals 15 residues. Per the germline V gene, CDR1 is LNHDA and CDR2 is SQIVND (reference sequence). The J segment lost 0 bases and the V segment lost 3 bases, leaving 2 bases of the junction unmatched. CDR3 bases: TGTGCCAGTAGTATCGGGGACAGCTCTGGAAACACCATATATTTT. As protein: CASSIGDSSGNTIYF.

This clone has a single count. This rearrangement joins TRBV2 to TRBJ1-6; tentative D call: TRBD1 (6 bases). In germline, CDR1 is SNHLY, CDR2 FYNNEI. The CDR3 is 13 amino acids. V gave up 8 bases and J gave up 14 bases, with 19 bases separating them. The CDR3, as DNA: TGTGCCAGCGCAAGAGATACAGGGTTTACCCTCCACTTT. Translated: CASARDTGFTLHF.

The rearrangement uses TRBV9 and TRBJ1-3, with a weak D call TRBD1 (5 bases). Germline-derived CDR1 and CDR2 are SGDLS and YYNGEE. V was pared by 2 bases and J by 4 bases, with 13 bases between. This CDR3 has 15 amino acids. CDR3 region: CASSVGTAGGNTIYF. DNA of the CDR3: TGTGCCAGCAGCGTCGGGACGGCTGGGGGAAACACCATATATTTT.

The chain combines TRBV10-3 with TRBJ1-1, with D perhaps matching TRBD1 (6 bases). This CDR3 region has 18 residues. The germline V gene encodes CDR1 ENHRY and CDR2 SYGVKD. V gave up 0 bases and J gave up 0 bases, with 17 bases separating them. CDR3 residues: CAISESLTGRKMNTEAFF. CDR3 DNA sequence: TGTGCCATCAGTGAGTCGTTAACAGGGCGGAAGATGAACACTGAAGCTTTCTTT.

The rearrangement joins TRBV7-9 to TRBJ1-2; D is possibly TRBD1 (5 bases). The V gene lost 6 bases and the J gene lost 5 bases, with 16 bases spanning the gap. The germline gives CDR1 SEHNR, CDR2 FQNEAQ (reference sequence). CDR3 size: 14 residues. The CDR3 nucleotides are TGTGCCAGCAGTCGGGATTCCCAGGGTTATGGCTACACCTTC. Its protein product is CASSRDSQGYGYTF.

The chain joins TRBV6-2 or TRBV6-3 to TRBJ1-5, with 8 bases that match TRBD1. V shed 2 bases and J 13 bases; nucleotides not matched to a gene: 7. CDR3 size: 13 residues. Germline CDR1 is MNHEY and CDR2 is SVGEGT. CDR3: CASSYGGQEMQHF. CDR3 bases: TGTGCCAGCAGTTACGGGGGACAGGAGATGCAGCATTTT.